The 17 T cell receptor beta chains below were found in one sample sequenced in a study of blood T cell repertoires in COVID-19. TCRdb's table, derived via immunoSEQ multiplex PCR, lists solely in-frame clones and lacks some. This table holds fewer than 400,000 clones, approximately 90% found once. The sequenced material came from PBMCs or T cells enriched from blood (not recorded which). These receptors were obtained from a man between 25 and 39 years old who had recovered from COVID-19.

The chain links TRBV3-1 (or the pseudogene TRBV3-2) to TRBJ1-6, with D unclear. Looked up from germline, CDR1 is LGHDT and CDR2 is YNNKEL (reference sequence). This CDR3 spans 13 amino acids. Trimming removed 4 bases at V and 7 bases at J, with 8 bases between. CDR3 sequence (DNA): TGTGCCAGCAGCCGGACTGACAATTCACCCCTCCACTTT. Translation gives CASSRTDNSPLHF.

The rearrangement uses TRBV7-6 and TRBJ2-2; a possible D gene is TRBD1 (6 bases). Trimming removed 6 bases at V and 6 bases at J, with 14 bases between. Germline assignment: CDR1 SGHVS and CDR2 FNYEAQ. The CDR3 is 14 residues long. The CDR3 DNA reads TGTGCCAGCAGACCAACAGGGTCTGCCGGGGAGCTGTTTTTT. It is translated as CASRPTGSAGELFF.

The V gene is TRBV6-1, the J gene TRBJ1-2; D is undetermined. Germline values: CDR1 MNHNS, CDR2 SASEGT. CDR3 size: 15 residues. The germline V and J ends were trimmed by 7 bases and 1 base, with 16 bases remaining between them. The CDR3 spells CASNQRLLVNYGYTF. CDR3 nucleotide sequence: TGTGCCAGCAACCAGAGGCTTCTTGTTAACTATGGCTACACCTTC.

The chain recombines TRBV28 with TRBJ1-2, with D unclear. Germline CDR1 reads MDHEN; CDR2 reads SYDVKM. The V end lost 5 bases, the J end lost 4 bases, and 14 bases lay between the germline ends. This CDR3 is built from 14 residues. The CDR3 DNA follows: TGTGCCAGCAGTCCCCGGCGGGTAGTCTATGGCTACACCTTC. This translates into CASSPRRVVYGYTF.

The V gene is TRBV3-1 (or the pseudogene TRBV3-2), the J gene TRBJ2-2, with TRBD2 as a possible D gene (5 bases). The CDR3 runs to 17 residues. Trimming removed 0 bases at V and 6 bases at J, with 17 bases between. Germline CDR1 LGHDT, CDR2 YNNKEL (reference sequence). In DNA, the CDR3 is TGTGCCAGCAGCCAAGATCTTGTAGCTAGAGGGTCCGGGGAGCTGTTTTTT. Translating gives CASSQDLVARGSGELFF.

This chain links TRBV20-1 with TRBJ2-7, with 8 nucleotides matching TRBD1. J was trimmed by 5 bases and V by 3 bases; bases with no gene match: 15. In germline, CDR1 is DFQATT, CDR2 SNEGSKA (reference sequence). There are 16 residues in the CDR3. The CDR3 spells CSASAPSGQGFDEQYF. CDR3 sequence (DNA): TGCAGTGCTAGTGCGCCGAGCGGACAGGGTTTCGACGAGCAGTACTTC.

V usage is TRBV15 and J usage is TRBJ2-2; 7 positions agree with TRBD1. Germline lookup yields CDR1 LNHNV and CDR2 YYDKDF (reference sequence). Unmatched junction bases numbered 14, after V lost 3 bases and J lost 1 base. This CDR3 contains 19 residues. The CDR3 DNA reads as TGTGCCACCAGCAGTAACAAACAGGGGTCCATTGTGAACACCGGGGAGCTGTTTTTT. Translated, it gives CATSSNKQGSIVNTGELFF.

This clone was picked up one time. V and J are TRBV2 and TRBJ2-1, with 16 bases identical to TRBD2. The CDR3 runs to 16 residues. Germline CDR1 and CDR2: SNHLY and FYNNEI. J gave up 7 bases and V 8 bases, and 8 bases lay outside the gene matches. The CDR3 here is CASGSGLAGGRNEQFF. The CDR3 DNA sequence: TGTGCCAGCGGTTCGGGACTAGCGGGGGGGAGGAATGAGCAGTTCTTC.

This rearrangement joins TRBV29-1 to TRBJ2-5, with 12 nucleotides matching TRBD2. CDR3 length: 16 residues. Trimming cost V 4 bases and J 0 bases; bases outside gene matches: 6. Germline CDR1 reads SQVTM; CDR2 reads ANQGSEA. This chain's CDR3 is CSVVGTSGFYQETQYF. For the CDR3, the DNA is TGCAGCGTTGTAGGGACTAGCGGGTTTTACCAAGAGACCCAGTACTTC.

This chain links TRBV11-3 with TRBJ2-1, with 14 bases matching TRBD2. CDR1 and CDR2 (germline): SGHNT, YENEEA. This CDR3 spans 17 amino acids. V lost 6 bases to trimming and J lost 1 base; unmatched junction nucleotides: 5. CDR3 nucleotide sequence: TGTGCCAGCAGTGCAAGGACTAGCGGGAGGTCCTACAATGAGCAGTTCTTC. Its protein is CASSARTSGRSYNEQFF.

This chain joins TRBV6-4 and TRBJ2-1; a weak D match, TRBD2 (6 bases). The CDR3 loop spans 13 amino acids. Germline CDR1 MRHNA, CDR2 SNTAGT. The V gene lost 7 bases and the J gene lost 5 bases, with 12 bases spanning the gap. This chain's CDR3 is CASKGLLNNEQFF. The CDR3 nucleotides are TGTGCCAGCAAGGGACTCCTGAACAATGAGCAGTTCTTC.

This clone was seen a handful of times. Here the CDR3 reads CSVVGTGEKLFF. CDR3 bases: TGCAGCGTAGTAGGAACAGGGGAAAAACTGTTTTTT. The chain uses TRBV29-1 and TRBJ1-4; a possible D gene is TRBD1 (6 bases). With 6 bases removed from V and 8 bases from J, the gap between germline ends came to 13 bases. This CDR3 contains 12 residues. Germline CDR1 is SQVTM and CDR2 is ANQGSEA.

The gene calls are TRBV11-2 and TRBJ2-7, with 11 bases fitting TRBD2. From germline, CDR1 is SGHAT and CDR2 FQNNGV. This CDR3 is built from 16 residues. J gave up 4 bases and V 0 bases, and 5 bases lay outside the gene matches. CDR3 sequence: CASSLEGTSGVYEQYF. For the CDR3, the DNA is TGTGCCAGCAGCTTAGAGGGGACTAGCGGTGTGTACGAGCAGTACTTC.

The J gene is TRBJ1-2, the V gene TRBV19; 8 bases fit TRBD1. This CDR3 comprises 15 residues. Germline CDR1 is LNHDA and CDR2 is SQIVND (reference sequence). V was pared by 5 bases and J by 4 bases, with 9 bases of the junction left unmatched. For the CDR3, the DNA is TGTGCCAGTAGTTCTTTGCCGGGACAGGTCTATGGCTACACCTTC. Protein product: CASSSLPGQVYGYTF. The whole variable domain, filled in from reference TRBV19 and TRBJ1-2, reads DGGITQSPKYLFRKEGQNVTLSCEQNLNHDAMYWYRQDPGQGLRLIYYSQIVNDFQKGDIAEGYSVSREKKESFPLTVTSAQKNPTAFYLCASSSLPGQVYGYTFGSGTRLTVV.

The chain carries TRBV7-2 and TRBJ2-7; 7 bases line up with TRBD1. CDR3 size: 15 residues. Germline values: CDR1 SGHTA, CDR2 FQGNSA. J lost 6 bases, V lost 3 bases, and 11 bases had no gene match. DNA for the CDR3: TGTGCCAGCAGCTTTACGACAGGGATCGGTTCCGAGCAGTACTTC. Amino acids: CASSFTTGIGSEQYF. The full variable domain, its missing parts supplied by reference TRBV7-2 and TRBJ2-7, is GAGVSQSPSNKVTEKGKDVELRCDPISGHTALYWYRQSLGQGLEFLIYFQGNSAPDKSGLPSDRFSAERTGGSVSTLTIQRTQQEDSAVYLCASSFTTGIGSEQYFGPGTRLTVT.

This clone was counted between two and nine times. This rearrangement joins TRBV2 to TRBJ2-7; TRBD2 is a possible D gene (6 bases). CDR1 is SNHLY and CDR2 is FYNNEI in the germline V gene. Trimming cost V 8 bases and J 0 bases, with 14 bases left between them. This CDR3 is built from 14 residues. The CDR3 region is CASLLAVRSYEQYF. The CDR3 nucleotides are TGTGCCAGCTTACTAGCTGTCCGCTCCTACGAGCAGTACTTC. Full variable domain (remainder filled in from reference TRBV2 and TRBJ2-7): EPEVTQTPSHQVTQMGQEVILRCVPISNHLYFYWYRQILGQKVEFLVSFYNNEISEKSEIFDDQFSVERPDGSNFTLKIRSTKLEDSAMYFCASLLAVRSYEQYFGPGTRLTVT.

As regards this clone: Other DNA sequences of this sample code for an identical CDR3. The chain has TRBV11-3 and TRBJ1-1, with D tentatively TRBD1 (5 bases). From germline, CDR1 is SGHNT and CDR2 YENEEA. The CDR3 runs 12 residues. Trimming stripped 3 bases from V and 5 bases from J, with 7 bases between. Here the CDR3 DNA reads TGTGCCAGCAGCTTCCGGGGGACTGAAGCTTTCTTT. Translating it yields CASSFRGTEAFF.